These 29 T cell receptor beta chains were all obtained from the same sample, sequenced in a study of vaccination and CD4 T cells after COVID-19. No antigen has been identified for these receptors. Treatment meaning: approximately 10-day PBMC culture with coronavirus spike peptide pools or control peptides (ViraFEST assay). The Oncomine TCR Beta short-read assay was applied to DNA of cultured CD4+ T cells. TCRdb reprocessed the PCR reads via MiXCR and lists one record per CDR3 protein. The repertoire includes some 18,000 distinct CDR3 sequences, 40% to 50% of them detected once, and over 7% sits in the top ten. The source material was CD4+ T cells from blood, cultured in vitro, sampled after SARS-CoV-2 vaccination. These receptors all stem from a human donor who had recovered from COVID-19.

This rearrangement joins TRBV6-1 to TRBJ1-5; 8 bases are shared with TRBD1. The CDR3 runs 15 residues. Trimming removed 5 bases from V and 5 bases from J; junction bases left unmatched: 8. Germline V gives CDR1 MNHNS, CDR2 SASEGT. The CDR3 bases are TGTGCCAGCAGTCGTAGACAGGGGTACGATCAGCCCCAGCATTTT. It translates to CASSRRQGYDQPQHF.

The rearrangement uses TRBV20-1 and TRBJ2-7, with TRBD1 as a possible D gene (6 bases). V lost 5 bases to trimming and J lost 4 bases, with 12 bases between them. Per the germline V gene, CDR1 is DFQATT and CDR2 is SNEGSKA (reference sequence). CDR3 length equals 12 residues. CDR3 bases: TGCAGTGCTCTTACAGGGAATTACGAGCAGTACTTC. It translates to CSALTGNYEQYF.

V gene TRBV20-1 combines with J gene TRBJ2-7; 14 nucleotides line up with TRBD2. Unmatched junction bases numbered 7, after V lost 6 bases and J lost 6 bases. Per the germline V gene, CDR1 is DFQATT and CDR2 is SNEGSKA (reference sequence). This CDR3 spans 14 amino acids. Written as DNA, the CDR3 is TGCAGTGCGAGAACCGGACTAGCGGGAGGCGAGCAGTACTTC. It encodes CSARTGLAGGEQYF.

This clonotype has just one count. This chain uses TRBV6-1 with TRBJ2-5; 7 nucleotides line up with TRBD1. CDR1 is MNHNS, CDR2 SASEGT, per germline. CDR3 length: 12 amino acids. The V and J ends lost 7 bases and 5 bases, in that order; junction bases with no gene match: 4. The CDR3 DNA follows: TGTGCCAGCAACAGGGGTGGGGAGACCCAGTACTTC. This gives the protein CASNRGGETQYF.

This chain joins TRBV7-9 and TRBJ2-7; 13 nucleotides align to TRBD2. The germline gives CDR1 SEHNR, CDR2 FQNEAQ (reference sequence). V shed 3 bases, J shed 0 bases, and the junction held 2 bases outside the gene matches. The CDR3 is 16 amino acids. In nucleotides, the CDR3 is TGTGCCAGCAGCTTCGGGACTAGCGGGAACTCCTACGAGCAGTACTTC. The encoded protein is CASSFGTSGNSYEQYF.

A few counts support this clonotype. The gene calls are TRBV20-1 and TRBJ2-3; 7 nucleotides agree with TRBD1. The CDR3 has 13 amino acids. Germline values: CDR1 DFQATT, CDR2 SNEGSKA (reference sequence). Germline trimming cut 6 bases from V and 10 bases from J; bases unmatched to any gene: 13. CDR3 coding DNA: TGCAGTGCCGCCAGGGACAGCCCTTTTTCGCAGTATTTT. It codes for CSAARDSPFSQYF.

V is TRBV24-1 and J is TRBJ1-2; no firm D call. The V and J ends lost 3 bases and 8 bases respectively, with 15 bases between them. This CDR3 region has 14 residues. CDR1 and CDR2 from the germline V gene are KGHDR and SFDVKD. For the CDR3, the DNA is TGTGCCACCAGTGATCGTAGTGAGGCACGGGGCTACACCTTC. The encoded protein is CATSDRSEARGYTF.

The V gene is TRBV7-8, the J gene TRBJ1-1, with a weak D call TRBD1 (6 bases). This CDR3 is 14 amino acids long. V lost 5 bases and J lost 2, with 12 bases in between. The germline gives CDR1 SGHVS, CDR2 FQNEAQ. The CDR3 DNA sequence: TGTGCCAGCAGCCGGCTGGGGGCTAACACTGAAGCTTTCTTT. Translating gives CASSRLGANTEAFF.

The chain joins TRBV11-3 to TRBJ2-3; 9 nucleotides match TRBD1. Germline trimming cut 5 bases from V and 5 bases from J; bases unmatched to any gene: 8. Germline CDR1 SGHNT, CDR2 YENEEA. The CDR3 is 15 residues long. The CDR3 nucleotides read TGTGCCAGCAGCCCGCCGGGACAGGGCATAGATACGCAGTATTTT. Its protein is CASSPPGQGIDTQYF.

The chain uses TRBV20-1 and TRBJ1-5; 10 bases line up with TRBD1. There are 15 residues in the CDR3. Germline CDR1 DFQATT, CDR2 SNEGSKA (reference sequence). The V and J ends lost 1 base and 3 bases, in that order; junction bases with no gene match: 3. Written as DNA, the CDR3 is TGCAGTGCTAGAGGGGGGACAGGGGACAATCAGCCCCAGCATTTT. Translated: CSARGGTGDNQPQHF.

The rearrangement uses TRBV4-3 and TRBJ1-2, with TRBD1 as a possible D gene (6 bases). Trimming stripped 4 bases from V and 6 bases from J, with 15 bases between. Per germline, CDR1 LGHNA and CDR2 YSLEER. The CDR3 covers 14 residues. CDR3 loop: CASSLELGQNGYTF. As DNA, the CDR3 is TGCGCCAGCAGCCTCGAACTTGGACAGAATGGCTACACCTTC.

J is TRBJ2-5 and V is TRBV7-9; D ambiguous. The CDR3 is 12 amino acids. The V and J ends lost 5 bases and 3 bases respectively, with 7 bases between them. Germline-derived CDR1 and CDR2 are SEHNR and FQNEAQ (reference sequence). The CDR3 DNA sequence: TGTGCCAGCAGCCCGCGTGAAGAGACCCAGTACTTC. Protein: CASSPREETQYF.

V is TRBV5-1 and J is TRBJ2-5; 8 positions agree with TRBD1. From germline, CDR1 is SGHRS and CDR2 YFSETQ. There are 14 residues in the CDR3. After removal of 6 bases from V and 1 base from J, the junction contained 5 bases not matched to a gene. The CDR3 region is CASTRDRLQETQYF. The DNA for the CDR3 is TGCGCCAGCACCCGGGACAGGCTCCAAGAGACCCAGTACTTC.

The chain recombines TRBV6-1 with TRBJ2-2; 13 bases are a match to TRBD2. The V gene's germline CDR1 is MNHNS and CDR2 SASEGT. The CDR3 has 16 amino acids. V gave up 5 bases and J gave up 6 bases; unmatched junction bases: 6. CDR3 in amino acids: CASSRTSGSQSGELFF. CDR3 DNA: TGTGCCAGCAGTAGGACTAGCGGGAGTCAATCCGGGGAGCTGTTTTTT.

This clonotype is termed medium-sized. CDR3 nucleotides: TGCAGTGCTAGTCTGAGTTACACTGAAGCTTTCTTT. As protein: CSASLSYTEAFF. This chain joins TRBV20-1 and TRBJ1-1; D is ambiguous. The germline CDR1 and CDR2 sequences are DFQATT and SNEGSKA (reference sequence). The CDR3 consists of 12 residues. Trimming shortened V by 3 bases and J by 3 bases, and 8 bases separated the two germline ends.

This clonotype has only one observation. The chain has TRBV20-1 and TRBJ2-3, with a tentative D call TRBD2 (5 bases). V shed 2 bases and J shed 5 bases, with 8 bases lying between them. Germline CDR1 reads DFQATT; CDR2 reads SNEGSKA (reference sequence). CDR3 length: 12 amino acids. As DNA, the CDR3 is TGCAGTGCTAGACTAGCAGTAGATACGCAGTATTTT. It specifies CSARLAVDTQYF.

This clonotype was found a few times. This chain connects TRBV6-1 to TRBJ2-7, with 11 bases matching TRBD2. The CDR3 covers 15 residues. J gave up 6 bases and V 6 bases, and 10 bases lay outside the gene matches. CDR1 is MNHNS, CDR2 SASEGT, per germline. The CDR3 sequence: CASSPLVLAGGEQYF. The CDR3 bases are TGTGCCAGCAGCCCCCTGGTGCTAGCGGGGGGCGAGCAGTACTTC.

The chain carries TRBV24-1 and TRBJ2-1, with 8 bases matching TRBD2. Germline V gene lookup returns CDR1 KGHDR and CDR2 SFDVKD. The trim removed 3 bases at V and 12 bases at J, leaving 15 bases unmatched. The CDR3 length is 16 residues. The DNA for the CDR3 is TGTGCCACCAGTGATCAGAGCGGGAGCGCCGTCGGAGGGCAGTTCTTC. This encodes CATSDQSGSAVGGQFF.

Regarding this clonotype: Since a much larger clone is just one base distant, this may be a read error. V gene TRBV20-1 combines with J gene TRBJ1-5; possible D gene TRBD1, 5 bases. The CDR3 covers 16 residues. Germline V gene sequence: CDR1 DFQATT, CDR2 SNEGSKA (reference sequence). The ends were cut back, 4 bases at V and 1 base at J, with 17 bases in the middle. CDR3 in amino acids: CSAKDDSLWSNQPQHF. The CDR3 DNA reads as TGCAGTGCTAAAGACGACAGTCTATGGAGCAATCAGCCCCAGCATTTT.

The gene calls are TRBV2 and TRBJ1-2; 7 bases fit TRBD1. With 6 bases clipped from V and 4 bases from J, the junction kept 8 bases outside the gene matches. The CDR3 totals 14 residues. Germline CDR1 reads SNHLY; CDR2 reads FYNNEI. CDR3 loop: CASRSTGVIYGYTF. CDR3 coding DNA: TGTGCCAGCAGATCTACAGGGGTAATCTATGGCTACACCTTC.

The V and J genes are TRBV5-1 and TRBJ2-5, with 8 nucleotides matching TRBD1. The J segment lost 1 base and the V segment lost 5 bases, leaving 4 bases of the junction unmatched. This CDR3 is built from 14 residues. Germline V gives CDR1 SGHRS, CDR2 YFSETQ. CDR3 sequence (DNA): TGCGCCAGCAGGATACAGGGGGGCCAAGAGACCCAGTACTTC. Protein sequence: CASRIQGGQETQYF.

V is TRBV6-1 and J is TRBJ1-1; a weak D match, TRBD1 (6 bases). Germline CDR1 is MNHNS and CDR2 is SASEGT. This CDR3 has 15 residues. V was pared by 2 bases and J by 5 bases, with 15 bases between. CDR3 amino acids: CASSETWGGWTEAFF. The CDR3 DNA reads TGTGCCAGCAGTGAAACGTGGGGGGGCTGGACTGAAGCTTTCTTT.

The V and J genes are TRBV14 and TRBJ1-1; D possibly corresponds to TRBD1 (5 bases). V shed 3 bases and J shed 4 bases, with 9 bases lying between them. CDR3 length: 13 amino acids. Germline V gives CDR1 SGHDN, CDR2 FVKESK. For the CDR3, the DNA is TGTGCCAGCAGCCAGGGTAGGGGCACTGAAGCTTTCTTT. Protein: CASSQGRGTEAFF.

The chain couples TRBV6-2 or TRBV6-3 to TRBJ2-7; D gene uncertain. The CDR3 runs to 14 residues. Germline assignment: CDR1 MNHEY and CDR2 SVGEGT. The V end lost 0 bases, the J end lost 0 bases, and 6 bases lay between the germline ends. The CDR3 DNA sequence: TGTGCCAGCAGTTACTCGACCAGCTCCTACGAGCAGTACTTC. It is translated as CASSYSTSSYEQYF.

V gene TRBV12-3 or TRBV12-4 combines with J gene TRBJ1-5; D ambiguous. This CDR3 has 14 residues. V was cut by 3 bases and J by 3 bases, with 9 bases left in between. In DNA, the CDR3 is TGTGCCAGCAGTTTTTCAGGCCCCAATCAGCCCCAGCATTTT. Translating gives CASSFSGPNQPQHF.

This clonotype was observed a handful of times. The chain joins TRBV7-9 to TRBJ1-2, with D unclear. The CDR3 spans 12 residues. Trimming pared 2 bases from V and 4 bases from J, leaving 5 bases between. Germline CDR1 SEHNR, CDR2 FQNEAQ (reference sequence). The CDR3 reads CASSLSVYGYTF. CDR3 bases: TGTGCCAGCAGCTTATCCGTCTATGGCTACACCTTC.

In its sample, this clonotype was seen a few times. The genes are TRBV5-1 and TRBJ1-1; D gene uncertain. Trimming left V 2 bases short and J 5 bases short, with 10 bases between. There are 13 residues in the CDR3. Per germline, CDR1 SGHRS and CDR2 YFSETQ. The CDR3 sequence is CASSFAIQTEAFF. CDR3 nucleotides: TGCGCCAGCAGCTTCGCCATTCAAACTGAAGCTTTCTTT.

This clonotype has only one observation. This rearrangement joins TRBV2 to TRBJ2-5; D gene ambiguous. The CDR3 has 14 amino acids. V lost 0 bases to trimming and J lost 5 bases, with 10 bases between them. Germline V gene data show CDR1 as SNHLY and CDR2 as FYNNEI. CDR3 loop: CASSEARGRETQYF. CDR3 nucleotides: TGTGCCAGCAGTGAAGCGCGTGGGCGTGAGACCCAGTACTTC.

This sequence joins TRBV24-1 and TRBJ1-2; 9 bases match TRBD1. The V segment lost 3 bases and the J segment 7 bases; nucleotides outside the gene matches: 8. The CDR3 runs 15 residues. CDR1 is KGHDR and CDR2 is SFDVKD in the germline V gene. DNA for the CDR3: TGTGCCACCAGTGATCCGGAACAGGGGGCGCGTGGCTACACCTTC. Amino acids: CATSDPEQGARGYTF.